This T cell receptor (beta chain) was sequenced during a study of CXCR3-negative and CXCR3-positive naive CD8 T cells. General study findings and limits: Similar levels of surface CD5 were seen between naive subsets; TCR strength was inferred from TRB CDR3 properties. Diversity proved comparably high across both naive subsets and much lower in memory CD8+ cells. CXCR3-negative naive cells had less hydrophobic TRB CDR3s than did CXCR3-positive naive cells.

Carrying UMI labels, the TRB cDNA libraries were prepared through 5' RACE. TCRdb re-analyzed the 5' RACE reads; it lists each CDR3 protein once, without DNA. Recorded here are over 150,000 distinct CDR3 sequences; the top ten clones represent about 0.48%. The CDR3 is 13 amino acids. Germline values: CDR1 DFQATT, CDR2 SNEGSKA (reference sequence). Using triplicate sorts, some 300,000 cells were collected each time from every CD8+ T cell subset. Cells classed as naive CD8+ T cells were CD45RO-CCR7+CD27+CD95-. With regard to this clonotype: Antigen unknown.

Sequenced material: naive CXCR3+ CD8+ T cells from blood. Subset meaning: CD45RO-CCR7+CD27+CD95- naive CD8+ T cells expressing CXCR3 (TNR3+). V gene TRBV20-1 combines with J gene TRBJ2-2; TCRdb's D call, TRBD2, is unchecked because there is no DNA. The TCR originated in a human donor in good health. Some clones in this sample may be carry-over from other donors' samples. CDR3 residues: CSANFRETGELFF.